The clone carrying this TCR beta chain turned up a few times. Its antigen remains unknown. The data derive from a study of Ad26.COV2.S vaccination and SARS-CoV-2 variants. The overall study: Ad26.COV2.S given intramuscularly, once or twice 56 days apart.

As to treatment: some 20 received Ad26.COV2.S at low or high dose, single or two shots; roughly five received placebo; per-sample allocation not given. Repertoires come from day 63 after the first vaccine or placebo injection. An adult aged 18-55 years in Boston served as the donor. An Ad26 vector expressing Wuhan-strain SARS-CoV-2 spike constituted the vaccine. The CDR3 runs to 12 residues. Trimming took off 1 base at V and 4 bases at J, with 4 bases between the two ends. The V gene's germline CDR1 is SEHNR and CDR2 FQNEAQ (reference sequence). Method: immunoSEQ multiplex PCR; TCRdb's copy keeps in-frame clones and lacks some. The table records 350,000 to 500,000 clones, over 75% of them present only once. Study-wide findings and caveats: Reported post-vaccination CD8+ and CD4+ T cell responses to spike showed substantial breadth.

This material consisted of peripheral blood, taken in a trial of Ad26.COV2.S vaccine versus placebo. This chain joins TRBV7-9 and TRBJ2-5; D remains ambiguous. The receptor's source is a person aged 18-65 years who received the Ad26.COV2.S COVID-19 vaccine or a placebo. The CDR3 nucleotides read TGTGCCAGCAGCTTAGGTACAGAGACCCAGTACTTC. Protein: CASSLGTETQYF. The variable domain in full, completed from reference TRBV7-9 and TRBJ2-5, reads DTGVSQNPRHKITKRGQNVTFRCDPISEHNRLYWYRQTLGQGPEFLTYFQNEAQLEKSRLLSDRFSAERPKGSFSTLEIQRTEQGDSAMYLCASSLGTETQYFGPGTRLLVL.